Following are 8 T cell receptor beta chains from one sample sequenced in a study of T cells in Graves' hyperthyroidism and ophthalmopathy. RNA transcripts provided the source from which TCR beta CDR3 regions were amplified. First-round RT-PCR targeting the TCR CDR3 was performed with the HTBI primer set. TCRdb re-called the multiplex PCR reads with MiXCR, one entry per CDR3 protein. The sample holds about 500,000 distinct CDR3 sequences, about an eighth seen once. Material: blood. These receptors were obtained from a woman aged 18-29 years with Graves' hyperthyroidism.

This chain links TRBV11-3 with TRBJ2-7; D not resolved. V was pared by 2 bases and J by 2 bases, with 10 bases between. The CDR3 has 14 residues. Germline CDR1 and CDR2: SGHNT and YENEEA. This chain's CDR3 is CASSLTLSAYEQYF. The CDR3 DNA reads TGTGCCAGCAGCTTAACTTTAAGCGCCTACGAGCAGTACTTC.

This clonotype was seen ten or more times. In DNA form, the CDR3 reads TGTGCCAGCTCACCACCGGCCCAAGCACGCACAGATACGCAGTATTTT. It specifies CASSPPAQARTDTQYF. The genes are TRBV18 and TRBJ2-3; D unclear. This CDR3 is built from 16 residues. From germline, CDR1 is KGHSH and CDR2 LQKENI. The V end lost 0 bases, the J end lost 1 base, and 11 bases lay between the germline ends.

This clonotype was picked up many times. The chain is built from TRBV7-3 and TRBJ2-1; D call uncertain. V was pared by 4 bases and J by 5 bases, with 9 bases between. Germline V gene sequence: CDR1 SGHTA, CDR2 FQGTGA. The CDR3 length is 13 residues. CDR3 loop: CASSSYWNNEQFF. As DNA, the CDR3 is TGTGCCAGCAGCTCTTACTGGAACAATGAGCAGTTCTTC. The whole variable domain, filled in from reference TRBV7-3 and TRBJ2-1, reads GAGVSQTPSNKVTEKGKYVELRCDPISGHTALYWYRQSLGQGPEFLIYFQGTGAADDSGLPNDRFFAVRPEGSVSTLKIQRTERGDSAVYLCASSSYWNNEQFFGPGTRLTVL.

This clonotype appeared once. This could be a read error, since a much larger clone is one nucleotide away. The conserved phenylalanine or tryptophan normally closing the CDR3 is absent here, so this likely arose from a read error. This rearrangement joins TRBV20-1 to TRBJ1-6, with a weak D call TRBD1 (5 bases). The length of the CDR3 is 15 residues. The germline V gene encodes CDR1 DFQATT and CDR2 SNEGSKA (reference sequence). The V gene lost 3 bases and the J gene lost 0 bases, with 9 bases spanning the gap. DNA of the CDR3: TGCAGTGCTAGGCAGGGCTTCTCCTATAATTCACCCCTCCACCTT. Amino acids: CSARQGFSYNSPLHL.

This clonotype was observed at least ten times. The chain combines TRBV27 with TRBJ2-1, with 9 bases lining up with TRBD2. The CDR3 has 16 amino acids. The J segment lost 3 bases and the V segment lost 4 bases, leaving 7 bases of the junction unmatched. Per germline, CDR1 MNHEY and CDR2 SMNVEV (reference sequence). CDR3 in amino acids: CASSSTGTSYYNEQFF. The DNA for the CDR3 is TGTGCCAGCAGTTCTACCGGGACTAGCTACTACAATGAGCAGTTCTTC.

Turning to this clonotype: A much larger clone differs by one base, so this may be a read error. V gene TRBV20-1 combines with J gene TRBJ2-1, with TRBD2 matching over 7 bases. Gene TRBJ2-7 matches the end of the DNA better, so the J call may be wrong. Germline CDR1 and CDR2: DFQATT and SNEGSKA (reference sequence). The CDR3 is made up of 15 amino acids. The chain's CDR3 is CSARGAGVSHNEQYF. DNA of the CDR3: TGCAGTGCTAGAGGGGCGGGAGTTTCGCATAATGAGCAGTACTTC.

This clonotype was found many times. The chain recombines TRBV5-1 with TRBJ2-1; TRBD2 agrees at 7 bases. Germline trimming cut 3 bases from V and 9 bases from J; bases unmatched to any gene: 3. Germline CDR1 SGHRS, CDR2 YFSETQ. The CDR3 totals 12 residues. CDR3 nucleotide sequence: TGCGCCAGCAGCTCCCCGGGGGGTGAGCAGTTCTTC. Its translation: CASSSPGGEQFF.

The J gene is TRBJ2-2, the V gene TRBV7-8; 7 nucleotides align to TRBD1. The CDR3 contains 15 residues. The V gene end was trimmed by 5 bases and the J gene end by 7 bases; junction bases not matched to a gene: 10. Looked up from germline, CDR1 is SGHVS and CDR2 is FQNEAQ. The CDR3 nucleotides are TGTGCCAGCAGCACGCTACGGACAGGTCTCGGGGAGCTGTTTTTT. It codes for CASSTLRTGLGELFF.